This T cell receptor beta chain was profiled in a study of long-term antiretroviral therapy in people with HIV. Sequencing relied on immunoSEQ assay v3.0, run at survey level. Profiled with immunoSEQ multiplex PCR; TCRdb holds only in-frame clones, not every one. The sample holds approximately 30,000 clones; 84% are singletons and the top ten take about 6.7%. Sequenced material: unsorted PBMCs, taken 0.4 years after starting antiretroviral therapy. The clonotype originates from a man aged 18 to 30 with HIV.

CDR3 DNA sequence: TGTGCCAGCAGCCCCGCCCCCGAGGAACAGACCCAGTACTTC. This encodes CASSPAPEEQTQYF. V usage is TRBV7-2 and J usage is TRBJ2-5; no reliable D call. The V and J ends lost 5 bases and 6 bases respectively, with 16 bases between them. Per germline, CDR1 SGHTA and CDR2 FQGNSA. The CDR3 is made up of 14 amino acids. The complete variable domain, with remaining parts taken from reference TRBV7-2 and TRBJ2-5, reads GAGVSQSPSNKVTEKGKDVELRCDPISGHTALYWYRQSLGQGLEFLIYFQGNSAPDKSGLPSDRFSAERTGGSVSTLTIQRTQQEDSAVYLCASSPAPEEQTQYFGPGTRLLVL.